This T cell receptor beta chain stems from a study of response to subunit inactivated influenza vaccine. Trimming removed 4 bases from V and 5 bases from J, with 18 bases in between. The CDR3 consists of 15 residues. From germline, CDR1 is SGHNT and CDR2 YENEEA. This clonotype was observed a handful of times. One entry per CDR3 protein, called by TCRdb with MiXCR from the RT-PCR reads. The sample carries about 540,000 distinct CDR3 sequences, around 25% recorded once. The sample also formed part of further work on T cells expressing NK-cell markers. That work contributes: Generation of TCR beta cDNA was performed by 5'RACE template switching incorporating UMIs. Of eight sequenced donors, seven were HCMV-seropositive and one HCMV-seronegative.

The receptor's source is a man between 50 and 59 years old who received an inactivated influenza vaccine. The chain links TRBV11-3 to TRBJ2-7; no definite D call. Here the sequenced sample was CD4+ T cells sorted from PBMCs, taken about 13 days after vaccination. The CDR3: CASSSFAVRVHEQYF. CDR3 coding DNA: TGTGCCAGCAGCTCTTTTGCGGTCCGCGTCCACGAGCAGTACTTC.